This T cell receptor (beta chain) was sequenced for a study of response to subunit inactivated influenza vaccine. The CDR3 is made up of 15 amino acids. CDR1 and CDR2 from the germline V gene are SGHDT and YYEEEE. The J segment lost 2 bases and the V segment lost 2 bases, leaving 5 bases of the junction unmatched. TCRdb used MiXCR to reprocess the RT-PCR reads, holding one entry per CDR3 protein. The sample holds hundreds of thousands of distinct CDR3 sequences, about 11% seen once. In addition, the sample was reused for a study of T cells expressing NK-cell markers. As that study records: 5'RACE template switching built TCR beta cDNA with unique molecular identifiers. One of the eight sequenced donors was seronegative, whereas the other seven were HCMV-seropositive. NKG2C+ dominant clonotypes from over five donors made up about 1.0-8% of CD8+ T cells. Also leading the CD3+CD56-NKG2C+ fraction in several donors were these clonotypes.

J is TRBJ2-3 and V is TRBV5-6; TRBD2 agrees at 7 bases. This TCR was recovered from a man aged 50-60 years who received an inactivated influenza vaccine. Sequences were derived from PBMCs from blood, sampled on the day of vaccination. The CDR3 coding sequence is TGTGCCAGCAGCTTTACCGGGGGGTACACAGATACGCAGTATTTT. The encoded protein is CASSFTGGYTDTQYF. The whole variable domain, remainder taken from reference TRBV5-6 and TRBJ2-3, is DAGVTQSPTHLIKTRGQQVTLRCSPKSGHDTVSWYQQALGQGPQFIFQYYEEEERQRGNFPDRFSGHQFPNYSSELNVNALLLGDSALYLCASSFTGGYTDTQYFGPGTRLTVL.